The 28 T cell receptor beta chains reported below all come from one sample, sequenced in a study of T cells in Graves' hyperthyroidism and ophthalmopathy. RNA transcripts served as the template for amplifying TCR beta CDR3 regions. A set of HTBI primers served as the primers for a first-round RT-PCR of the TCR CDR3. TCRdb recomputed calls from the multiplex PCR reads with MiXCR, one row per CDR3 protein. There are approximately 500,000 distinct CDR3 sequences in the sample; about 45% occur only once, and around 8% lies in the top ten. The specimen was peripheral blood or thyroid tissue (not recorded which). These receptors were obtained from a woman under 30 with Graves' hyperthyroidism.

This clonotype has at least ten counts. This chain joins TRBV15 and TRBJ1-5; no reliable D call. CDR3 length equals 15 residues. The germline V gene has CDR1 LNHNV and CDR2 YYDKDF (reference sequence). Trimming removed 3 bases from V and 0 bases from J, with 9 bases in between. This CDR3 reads CATSSYGFSNQPQHF. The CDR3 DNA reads TGTGCCACCAGCAGTTACGGTTTTAGCAATCAGCCCCAGCATTTT. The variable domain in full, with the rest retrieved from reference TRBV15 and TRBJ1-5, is DAMVIQNPRYQVTQFGKPVTLSCSQTLNHNVMYWYQQKSSQAPKLLFHYYDKDFNNEADTPDNFQSRRPNTSFCFLDIRSPGLGDTAMYLCATSSYGFSNQPQHFGDGTRLSIL.

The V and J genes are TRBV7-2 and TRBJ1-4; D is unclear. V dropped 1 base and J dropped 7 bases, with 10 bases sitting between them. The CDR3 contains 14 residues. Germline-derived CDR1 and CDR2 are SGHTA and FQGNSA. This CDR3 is CASSLGPAGEKLFF. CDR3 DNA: TGTGCCAGCAGCTTAGGACCCGCGGGTGAAAAACTGTTTTTT.

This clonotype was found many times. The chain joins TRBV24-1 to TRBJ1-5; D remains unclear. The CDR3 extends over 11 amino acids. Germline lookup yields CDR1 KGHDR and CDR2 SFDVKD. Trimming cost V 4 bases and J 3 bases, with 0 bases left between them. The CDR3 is CATSDNQPQHF. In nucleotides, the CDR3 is TGTGCCACCAGTGACAATCAGCCCCAGCATTTT.

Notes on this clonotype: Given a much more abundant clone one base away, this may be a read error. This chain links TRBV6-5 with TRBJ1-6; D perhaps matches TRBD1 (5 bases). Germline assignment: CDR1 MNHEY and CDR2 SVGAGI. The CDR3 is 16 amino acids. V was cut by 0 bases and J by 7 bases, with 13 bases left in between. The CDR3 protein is CASSYSLGHDNSPLHF. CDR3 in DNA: TGTGCCAGCAGTTACTCGCTCGGACATGACAATTCACCCCTCCACTTT.

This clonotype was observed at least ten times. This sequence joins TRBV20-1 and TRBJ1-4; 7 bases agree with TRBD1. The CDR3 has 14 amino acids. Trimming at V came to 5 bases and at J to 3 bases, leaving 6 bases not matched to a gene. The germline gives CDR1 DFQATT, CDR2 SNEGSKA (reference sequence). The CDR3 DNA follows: TGCAGTGCTCAGAGGGGACAGCCTAATGAAAAACTGTTTTTT. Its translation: CSAQRGQPNEKLFF.

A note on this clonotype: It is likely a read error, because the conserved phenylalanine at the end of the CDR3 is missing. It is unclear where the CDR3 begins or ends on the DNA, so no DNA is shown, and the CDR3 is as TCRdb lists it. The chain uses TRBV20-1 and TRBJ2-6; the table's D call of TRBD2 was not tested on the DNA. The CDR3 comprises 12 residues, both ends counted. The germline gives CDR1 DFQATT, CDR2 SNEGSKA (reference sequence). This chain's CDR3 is CSARSLGLAAST.

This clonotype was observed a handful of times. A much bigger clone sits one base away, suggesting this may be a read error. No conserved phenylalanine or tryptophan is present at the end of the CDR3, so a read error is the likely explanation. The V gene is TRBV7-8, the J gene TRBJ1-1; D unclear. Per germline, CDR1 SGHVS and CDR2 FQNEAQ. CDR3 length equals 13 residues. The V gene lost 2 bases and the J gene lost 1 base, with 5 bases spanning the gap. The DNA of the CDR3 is TGTGCCAGCAGCTTATATACGAACACTGAAGCTTTCCTT. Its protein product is CASSLYTNTEAFL.

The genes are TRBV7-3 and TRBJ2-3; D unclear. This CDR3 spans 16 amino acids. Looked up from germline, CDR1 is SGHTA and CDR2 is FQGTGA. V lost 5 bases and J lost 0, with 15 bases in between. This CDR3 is CASSPYDGASTDTQYF. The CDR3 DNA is TGTGCCAGCAGCCCCTACGACGGAGCTAGCACAGATACGCAGTATTTT.

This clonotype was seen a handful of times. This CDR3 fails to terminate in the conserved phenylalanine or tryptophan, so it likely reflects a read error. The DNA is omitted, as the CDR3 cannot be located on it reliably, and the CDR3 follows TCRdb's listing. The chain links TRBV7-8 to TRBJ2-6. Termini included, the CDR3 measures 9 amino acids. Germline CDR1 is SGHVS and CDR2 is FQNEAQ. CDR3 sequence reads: CASSLALRA.

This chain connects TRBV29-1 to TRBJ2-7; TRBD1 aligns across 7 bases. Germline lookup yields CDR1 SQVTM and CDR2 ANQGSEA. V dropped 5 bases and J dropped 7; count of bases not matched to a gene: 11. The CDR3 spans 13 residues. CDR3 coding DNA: TGCAGCGTTTCCGGAGGACAGGTTCGGGAGCAGTACTTC. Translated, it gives CSVSGGQVREQYF.

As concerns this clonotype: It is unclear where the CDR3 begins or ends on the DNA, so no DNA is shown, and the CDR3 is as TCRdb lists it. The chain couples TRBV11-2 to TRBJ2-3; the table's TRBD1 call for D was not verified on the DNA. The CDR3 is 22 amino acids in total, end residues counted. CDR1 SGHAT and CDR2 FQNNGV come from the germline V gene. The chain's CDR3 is CASSPQGYGYTFGSGSTDTQYF.

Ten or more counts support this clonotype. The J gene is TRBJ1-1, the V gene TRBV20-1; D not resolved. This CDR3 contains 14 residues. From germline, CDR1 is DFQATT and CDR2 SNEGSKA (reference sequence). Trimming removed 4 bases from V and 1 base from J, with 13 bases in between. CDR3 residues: CSATHRIGNTEAFF. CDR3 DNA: TGCAGTGCTACTCATCGAATAGGGAACACTGAAGCTTTCTTT.

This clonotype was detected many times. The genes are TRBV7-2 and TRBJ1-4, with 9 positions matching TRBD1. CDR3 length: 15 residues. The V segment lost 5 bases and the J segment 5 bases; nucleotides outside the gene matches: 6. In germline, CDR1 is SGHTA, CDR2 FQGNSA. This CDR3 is CASSIGTGRNEKLFF. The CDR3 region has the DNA TGTGCCAGCAGCATAGGGACAGGGAGGAATGAAAAACTGTTTTTT.

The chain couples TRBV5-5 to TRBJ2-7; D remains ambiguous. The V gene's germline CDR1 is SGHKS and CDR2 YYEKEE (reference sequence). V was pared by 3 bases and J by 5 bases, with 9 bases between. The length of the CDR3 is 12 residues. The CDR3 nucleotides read TGTGCCAGCAGCTCAATCGGAAACGAGCAGTACTTC. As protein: CASSSIGNEQYF.

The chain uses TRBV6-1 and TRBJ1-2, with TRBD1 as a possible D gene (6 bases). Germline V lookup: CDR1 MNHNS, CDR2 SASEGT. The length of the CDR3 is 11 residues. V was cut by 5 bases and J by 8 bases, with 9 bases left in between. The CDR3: CASSPQGGYTF. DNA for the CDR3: TGTGCCAGCAGTCCACAGGGCGGCTACACCTTC.

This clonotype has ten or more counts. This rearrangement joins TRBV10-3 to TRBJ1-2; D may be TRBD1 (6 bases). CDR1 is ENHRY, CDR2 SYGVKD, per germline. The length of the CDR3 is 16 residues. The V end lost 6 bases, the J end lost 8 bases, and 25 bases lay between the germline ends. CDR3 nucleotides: TGTGCCATCAGAGAAGGGGGGCCATACCCCCCTCACGGCTACACCTTC. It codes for CAIREGGPYPPHGYTF.

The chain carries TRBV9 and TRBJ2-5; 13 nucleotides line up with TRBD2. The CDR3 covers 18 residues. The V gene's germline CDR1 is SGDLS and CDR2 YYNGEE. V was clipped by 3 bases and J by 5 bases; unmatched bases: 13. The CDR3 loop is CASSGRTVGLAGRETQYF. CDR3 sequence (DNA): TGTGCCAGCAGCGGACGGACGGTGGGACTAGCGGGGAGGGAGACCCAGTACTTC.

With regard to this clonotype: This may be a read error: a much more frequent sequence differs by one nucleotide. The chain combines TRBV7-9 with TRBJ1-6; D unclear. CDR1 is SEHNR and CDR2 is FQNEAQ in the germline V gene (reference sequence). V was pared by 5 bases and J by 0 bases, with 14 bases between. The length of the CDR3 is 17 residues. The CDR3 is CASSRTALSSYNSPLHF. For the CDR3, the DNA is TGTGCCAGCAGCCGGACGGCGCTGAGCTCCTATAATTCACCCCTCCACTTT.

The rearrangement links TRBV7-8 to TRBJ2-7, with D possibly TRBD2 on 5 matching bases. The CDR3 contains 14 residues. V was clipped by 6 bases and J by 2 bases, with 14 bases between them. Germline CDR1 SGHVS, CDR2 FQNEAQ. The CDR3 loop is CASSLQRGPYEQYF. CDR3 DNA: TGTGCCAGCAGTTTGCAGCGAGGGCCCTACGAGCAGTACTTC.

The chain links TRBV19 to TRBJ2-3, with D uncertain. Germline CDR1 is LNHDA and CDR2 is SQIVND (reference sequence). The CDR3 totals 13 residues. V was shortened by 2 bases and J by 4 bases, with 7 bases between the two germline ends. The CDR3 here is CASSIMESDTQYF. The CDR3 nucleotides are TGTGCCAGTAGTATAATGGAGTCAGATACGCAGTATTTT.

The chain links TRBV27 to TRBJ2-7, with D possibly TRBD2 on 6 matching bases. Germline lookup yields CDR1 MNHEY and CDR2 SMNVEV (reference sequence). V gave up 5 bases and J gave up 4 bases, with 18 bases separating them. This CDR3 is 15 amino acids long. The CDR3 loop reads CASSLSGGAIYEQYF. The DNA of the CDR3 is TGTGCCAGCAGTCTCTCGGGCGGGGCCATATACGAGCAGTACTTC.

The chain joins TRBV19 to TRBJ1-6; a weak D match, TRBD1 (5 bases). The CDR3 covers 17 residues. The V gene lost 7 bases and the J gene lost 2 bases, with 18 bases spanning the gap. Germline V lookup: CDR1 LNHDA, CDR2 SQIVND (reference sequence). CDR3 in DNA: TGTGCCAGTACCATACTAGCGGGAGGGGCCTATAATTCACCCCTCCACTTT. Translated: CASTILAGGAYNSPLHF.

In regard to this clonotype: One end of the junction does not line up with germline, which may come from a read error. The CDR3 DNA sequence: TGCAGTGCTAGGGGGGACCTCGCGAACACTGGGGAGCTGTTTTTT. The encoded protein is CSARGDLANTGELFF. The chain carries TRBV20-1 and TRBJ2-2; TRBD1 or TRBD2 may be the D gene (5 bases each). Germline CDR1 reads DFQATT; CDR2 reads SNEGSKA (reference sequence). This CDR3 has 15 residues.

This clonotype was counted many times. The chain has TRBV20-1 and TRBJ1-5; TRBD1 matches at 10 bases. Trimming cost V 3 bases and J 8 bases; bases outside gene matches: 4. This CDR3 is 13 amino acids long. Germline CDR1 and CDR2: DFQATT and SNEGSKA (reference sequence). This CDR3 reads CSASGTGAKPQHF. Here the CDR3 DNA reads TGCAGTGCTAGTGGGACAGGGGCTAAGCCCCAGCATTTT.

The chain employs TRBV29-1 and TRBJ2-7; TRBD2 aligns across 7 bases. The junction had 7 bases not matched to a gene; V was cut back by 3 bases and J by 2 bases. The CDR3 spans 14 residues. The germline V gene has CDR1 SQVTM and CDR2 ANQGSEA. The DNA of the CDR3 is TGCAGCGTTGAGGGACTATTCTCCACCTACGAGCAGTACTTC. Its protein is CSVEGLFSTYEQYF.

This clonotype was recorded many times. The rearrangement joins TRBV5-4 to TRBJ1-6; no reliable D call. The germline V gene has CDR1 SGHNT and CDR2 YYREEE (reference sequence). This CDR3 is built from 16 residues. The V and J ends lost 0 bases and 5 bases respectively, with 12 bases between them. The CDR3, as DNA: TGTGCCAGCAGCTTGGGTGAAGGGCTGCATAATTCACCCCTCCACTTT. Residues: CASSLGEGLHNSPLHF.

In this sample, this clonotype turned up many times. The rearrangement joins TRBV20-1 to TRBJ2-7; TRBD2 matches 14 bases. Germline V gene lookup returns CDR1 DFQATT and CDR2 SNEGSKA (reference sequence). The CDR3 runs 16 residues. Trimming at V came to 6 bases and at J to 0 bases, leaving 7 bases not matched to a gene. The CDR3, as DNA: TGCAGTGCCAGGACTAGCGGGAGGCCCCCCTCCTACGAGCAGTACTTC. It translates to CSARTSGRPPSYEQYF.

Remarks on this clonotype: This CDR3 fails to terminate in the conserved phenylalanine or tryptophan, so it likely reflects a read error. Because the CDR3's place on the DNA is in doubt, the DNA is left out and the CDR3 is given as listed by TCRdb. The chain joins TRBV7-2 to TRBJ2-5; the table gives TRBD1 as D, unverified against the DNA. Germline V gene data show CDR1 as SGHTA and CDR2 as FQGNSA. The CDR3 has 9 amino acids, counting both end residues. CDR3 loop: CASSQERGS.